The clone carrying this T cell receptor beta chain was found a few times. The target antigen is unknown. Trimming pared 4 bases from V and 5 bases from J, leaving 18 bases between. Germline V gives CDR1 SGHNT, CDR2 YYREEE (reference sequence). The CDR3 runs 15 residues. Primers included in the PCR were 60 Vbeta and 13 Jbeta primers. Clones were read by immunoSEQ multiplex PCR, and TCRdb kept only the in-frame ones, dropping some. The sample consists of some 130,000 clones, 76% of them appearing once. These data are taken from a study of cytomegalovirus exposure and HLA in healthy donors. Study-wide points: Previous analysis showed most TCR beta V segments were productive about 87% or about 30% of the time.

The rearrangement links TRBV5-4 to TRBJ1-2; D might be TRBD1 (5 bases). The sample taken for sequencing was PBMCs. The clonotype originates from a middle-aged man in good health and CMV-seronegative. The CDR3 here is CASSPGVDRVYGYTF. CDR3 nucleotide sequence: TGTGCCAGCAGCCCGGGGGTCGATAGGGTTTATGGCTACACCTTC.